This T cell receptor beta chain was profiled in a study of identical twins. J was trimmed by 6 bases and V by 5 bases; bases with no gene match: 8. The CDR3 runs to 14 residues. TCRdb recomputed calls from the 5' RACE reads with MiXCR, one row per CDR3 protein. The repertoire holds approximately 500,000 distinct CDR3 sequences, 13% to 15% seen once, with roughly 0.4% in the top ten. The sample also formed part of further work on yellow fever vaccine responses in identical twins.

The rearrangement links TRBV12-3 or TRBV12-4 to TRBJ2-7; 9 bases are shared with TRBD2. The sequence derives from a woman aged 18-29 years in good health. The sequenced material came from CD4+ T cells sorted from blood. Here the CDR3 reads CASSLRSGSREQYF. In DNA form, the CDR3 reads TGTGCCAGCAGTCTTCGTAGCGGGAGTCGCGAGCAGTACTTC.